The entry below describes one TCR beta chain. No cognate antigen has been identified for it. No base quality information exists; no much larger clone differs at one position. The trim is 1 base for V and 3 bases for J, with a gap of 16 bases between the germline ends. According to the germline V gene, CDR1 reads MNHEY and CDR2 reads SVGAGI. Including the terminal cysteine and phenylalanine, the CDR3 comprises 16 residues. Of the read, only the CDR3 DNA is kept; its 48 bases are in frame from base 1. To sequence the TCRbeta CDR3 region, genomic DNA was isolated from the sorted cells. The immunoSEQ Assay was used to sequence the TCRbeta CDR3 regions. TCRdb retrieved this table from immuneACCESS and kept in-frame rearrangements only. Not all clones are present; in checked studies, unresolved V genes account for under half, and no reason is known for the remainder. In all, the sample holds about 32,000 clones, and around nine tenths of those were seen once. In total, the top ten clones hold less than 30% of the sample.

The data were taken from a study of OX40 agonist ivuxolimab in advanced cancers. In the study overall: Ivuxolimab, which targeted the costimulatory receptor OX40 (CD134), was an agonistic, fully human IgG2 monoclonal antibody. Of the approximately 50 dose-escalation patients, hepatocellular carcinoma was present in around 20, melanoma in about 15, renal cell carcinoma in 9 and head and neck cancer in 9. The monotherapy dose-escalation portion (N ≈ 56 patients) of the phase I ivuxolimab trial is reported in the paper. Patients were allowed to have had prior anti-PD-1, anti-PD-L1 or anti-CTLA-4 therapy, and approximately 40% of the dose-escalation patients had been treated with checkpoint inhibitors. Intravenous ivuxolimab was administered to patients every 2 weeks at six dose levels: 0.01, 0.1, 0.3, 1.5, 3 and 10 mg/kg. Three dose-escalation patients achieved partial responses, one with hepatocellular carcinoma and two with cutaneous melanoma. The point of sequencing TCRbeta in the periphery was to test whether ivuxolimab changed TCR sequence diversity and drove clonal T-cell expansion. In the dose-escalation cohort, 70% to 90% of patients were male, and the mean age was 60 years with a range of roughly 23 to 79. The full study reports these points: At doses of 0.1 to 3.0 mg/kg, clonal expansion of both CD4+ and CD8+ T cells in blood was seen between baseline and week 6. In the 0.1-3.0 mg/kg groups, partial responders were among the patients with the lowest normalized peripheral clonal expansion, particularly in CD8+ T cells. The antigen specificity of the peripheral T cells that underwent clonal expansion was not determined. Low levels of normalized T-cell clonal expansion were also shown by some nonresponding patients. After ivuxolimab, CD8+ T cells had more expanded clones than CD4+ T cells on average.

Patients with a history of autoimmune disease or receiving systemic immunosuppression were excluded from the trial. Peripheral blood for TCR sequencing was collected from all dose cohorts at baseline, on cycle 4 day 1, and on cycle 7 day 1. Samples came from an open-label, multicenter, first-in-human phase I dose-escalation trial of ivuxolimab. The trial enrolled adults with locally advanced or metastatic head and neck squamous cell, hepatocellular, melanoma or renal cell carcinoma. CD4+ and CD8+ T cells were sorted separately from peripheral blood before TCR sequencing. This sequence was found in an adult with an advanced solid tumor such as melanoma, head and neck, liver or kidney cancer. The rearrangement joined TRBV6-5 to TRBJ2-7; tentative D gene TRBD1, with 5 bases matching. The sample here was CD4+ or CD8+ T cells sorted from blood, taken in a trial of the OX40 agonist ivuxolimab. The sequence in DNA is TGTGCCAGCAGTTACTACGCATCCAAAAGGGGCTACGAGCAGTACTTC. Its amino acids are CASSYYASKRGYEQYF.